One sample yielded the 3 T cell receptor beta chains listed below, sequenced in a study of cytomegalovirus exposure and HLA in healthy donors. Researchers ran the PCR with 60 Vbeta and 13 Jbeta primers. Generated by immunoSEQ multiplex PCR, the TCRdb table keeps only in-frame clones and is missing some. Of around 88,000 clones detected, under 85% appear once; the ten largest clones hold around 7.8%. The sample taken for sequencing was PBMCs. The origin of the receptors is a man aged 50 or older in good health and CMV-seropositive.

This rearrangement joins TRBV4-2 to TRBJ1-2; 8 bases map to TRBD1. In germline, CDR1 is LGHNA, CDR2 YNFKEQ. V dropped 4 bases and J dropped 1; count of bases not matched to a gene: 26. CDR3 length: 22 residues. The CDR3, as DNA: TGTGCCAGCAGCCGACGCCAGGGGGCGCAGCCCCCCCGAGGCCAGGTTAACTATGGCTACACCTTC. This translates into CASSRRQGAQPPRGQVNYGYTF.

The rearrangement uses TRBV5-1 and TRBJ1-1, with TRBD1 matching 9 bases. J was trimmed by 6 bases and V by 0 bases; bases with no gene match: 9. The CDR3 covers 16 residues. Germline-derived CDR1 and CDR2 are SGHRS and YFSETQ. This CDR3 is CASSLGTGVRGAEAFF. CDR3 DNA sequence: TGCGCCAGCAGCTTGGGGACAGGGGTCCGGGGGGCTGAAGCTTTCTTT.

The chain has TRBV5-1 and TRBJ2-2; D gene unclear. CDR1 is SGHRS and CDR2 is YFSETQ in the germline V gene. This CDR3 contains 14 residues. Trimming took off 4 bases at V and 2 bases at J, with 9 bases between the two ends. The CDR3 loop reads CASSERANTGELFF. The DNA for the CDR3 is TGCGCCAGCAGCGAACGAGCCAACACCGGGGAGCTGTTTTTT.